Following are 3 T cell receptor beta chains from one sample sequenced in a study of a mutant IDH1 vaccine in newly diagnosed glioma. The time point is: baseline, week 1 (first vaccination visit). Treatment: pre-vaccination baseline after standard-of-care therapy. Assay used: immunoSEQ multiplex PCR; TCRdb lists only in-frame clones, some missing. This table has approximately 19,000 clones, about 85% appearing once. The starting material was PBMCs, obtained from a glioma patient treated with radiotherapy, temozolomide or both. Receptors were obtained from a man aged 40-49 years with glioma.

The J gene is TRBJ1-4, the V gene TRBV30; 8 bases agree with TRBD1. The CDR3 consists of 16 residues. Germline assignment: CDR1 GTSNPN and CDR2 SVGIG (reference sequence). V was pared by 1 base and J by 6 bases, with 10 bases of the junction left unmatched. The CDR3 region is CAWSGKRGQGYEKLFF. In DNA, the CDR3 is TGTGCCTGGAGTGGGAAGCGAGGACAGGGATATGAAAAACTGTTTTTT.

The V gene is TRBV19, the J gene TRBJ1-5, with no clear D. The CDR3 is 15 residues long. V was pared by 2 bases and J by 6 bases, with 14 bases between. Germline-derived CDR1 and CDR2 are LNHDA and SQIVND (reference sequence). CDR3 sequence (DNA): TGTGCCAGTAGTATACCGTCGGGTATTGGTCAGCCCCAGCATTTT. It is translated as CASSIPSGIGQPQHF.

The chain uses TRBV6-6 and TRBJ2-4; D is undetermined. Trimming shortened V by 6 bases and J by 2 bases, and 14 bases separated the two germline ends. The CDR3 extends over 15 amino acids. Looked up from germline, CDR1 is MNHNY and CDR2 is SVGAGI (reference sequence). DNA for the CDR3: TGTGCCAGCAGACCCTCGAGATATTCCAAAAACATTCAGTACTTC. Protein product: CASRPSRYSKNIQYF.